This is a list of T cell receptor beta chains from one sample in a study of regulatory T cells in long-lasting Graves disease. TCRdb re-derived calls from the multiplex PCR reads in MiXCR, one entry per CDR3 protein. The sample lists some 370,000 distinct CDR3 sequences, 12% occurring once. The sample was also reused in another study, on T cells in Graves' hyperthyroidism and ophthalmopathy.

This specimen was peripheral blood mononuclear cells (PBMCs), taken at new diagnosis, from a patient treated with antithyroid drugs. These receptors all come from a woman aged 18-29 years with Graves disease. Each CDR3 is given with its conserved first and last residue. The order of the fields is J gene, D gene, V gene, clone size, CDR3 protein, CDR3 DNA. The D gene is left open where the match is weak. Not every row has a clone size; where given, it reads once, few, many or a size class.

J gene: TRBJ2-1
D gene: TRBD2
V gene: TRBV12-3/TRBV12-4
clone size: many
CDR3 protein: CASSLGAGGVNEQFF
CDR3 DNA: TGTGCCAGCAGTTTGGGGGCGGGAGGCGTCAATGAGCAGTTCTTC

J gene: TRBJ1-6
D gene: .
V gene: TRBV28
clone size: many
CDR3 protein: CASSLWSDSPLHF
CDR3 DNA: TGTGCCAGCAGTTTATGGTCGGATTCACCCCTCCACTTT

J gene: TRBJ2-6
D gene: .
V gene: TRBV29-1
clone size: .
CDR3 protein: CSVTGTAGANVLTF
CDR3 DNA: TGCAGCGTAACAGGGACTGCCGGGGCCAACGTCCTGACTTTC

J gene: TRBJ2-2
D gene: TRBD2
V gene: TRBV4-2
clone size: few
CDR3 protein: CASSQDYEREYGELFF
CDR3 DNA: TGTGCCAGCAGCCAAGATTACGAGCGGGAGTACGGGGAGCTGTTTTTT

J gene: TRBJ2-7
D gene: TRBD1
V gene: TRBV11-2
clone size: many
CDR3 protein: CASSLSGTGGYEQYF
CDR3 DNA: TGTGCCAGCAGCCTTTCCGGGACAGGGGGCTACGAGCAGTACTTC

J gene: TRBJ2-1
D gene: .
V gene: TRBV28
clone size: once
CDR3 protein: CASSWGGGRSYNEQFF
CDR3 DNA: TGTGCCAGCAGTTGGGGAGGGGGGCGCAGCTACAATGAGCAGTTCTTC

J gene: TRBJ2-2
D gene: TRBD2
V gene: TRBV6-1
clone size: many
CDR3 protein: CASSDLRLAGGLMYTGELFF
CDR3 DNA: TGTGCCAGCAGTGACCTTAGACTAGCGGGAGGGCTTATGTACACCGGGGAGCTGTTTTTT

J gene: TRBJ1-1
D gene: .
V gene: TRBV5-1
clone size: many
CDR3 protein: CASSSGVHTEAFF
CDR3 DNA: TGCGCCAGCAGCTCAGGGGTGCACACTGAAGCTTTCTTT

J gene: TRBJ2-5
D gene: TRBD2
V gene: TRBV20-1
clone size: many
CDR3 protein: CSAREGTSGGPQETQYF
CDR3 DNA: TGCAGTGCTAGAGAGGGGACTAGCGGGGGGCCGCAAGAGACCCAGTACTTC

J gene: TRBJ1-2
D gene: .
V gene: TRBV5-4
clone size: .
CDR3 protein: CASSLGLTGGYTF
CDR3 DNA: TGTGCCAGCAGCTTGGGCCTAACGGGCGGCTACACCTTC

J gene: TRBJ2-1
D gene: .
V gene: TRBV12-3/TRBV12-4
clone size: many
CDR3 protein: CASSSRESLYNEQFF
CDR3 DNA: TGTGCCAGCAGTTCCCGAGAGTCCCTATACAATGAGCAGTTCTTC

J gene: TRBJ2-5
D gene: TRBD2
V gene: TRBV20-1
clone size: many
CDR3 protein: CSAREGTSGGPQGTQYF
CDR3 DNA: TGCAGTGCTAGAGAGGGGACTAGCGGGGGGCCGCAAGGGACCCAGTACTTC

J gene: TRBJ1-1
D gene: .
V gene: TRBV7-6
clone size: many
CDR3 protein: CASRFDLGTEAFF
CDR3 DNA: TGTGCCAGCAGGTTTGATTTGGGCACTGAAGCTTTCTTT

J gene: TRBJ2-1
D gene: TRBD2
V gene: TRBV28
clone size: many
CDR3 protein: CASSFSPGLDPIGRNEQFF
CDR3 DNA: TGTGCCAGCAGTTTTTCTCCGGGACTAGACCCAATTGGGAGAAATGAGCAGTTCTTC

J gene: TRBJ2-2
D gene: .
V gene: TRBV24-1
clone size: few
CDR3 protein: CATSGKGSNAGELFF
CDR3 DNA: TGTGCCACCAGTGGTAAAGGGTCTAATGCCGGGGAGCTGTTTTTT

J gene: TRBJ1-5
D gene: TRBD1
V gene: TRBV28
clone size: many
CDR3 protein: CASRSTGEPQHF
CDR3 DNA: TGTGCCAGCAGATCTACAGGGGAGCCCCAGCATTTT

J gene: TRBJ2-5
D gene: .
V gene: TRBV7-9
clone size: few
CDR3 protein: CASSPTGQETQYF
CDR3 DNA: TGTGCCAGCAGCCCGACGGGCCAAGAGACCCAGTACTTC

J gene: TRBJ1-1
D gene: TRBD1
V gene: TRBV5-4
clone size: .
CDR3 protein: CAGSSEAQGVSEAFF
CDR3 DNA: TGTGCCGGCAGCTCGGAGGCACAGGGGGTCTCTGAAGCTTTCTTT

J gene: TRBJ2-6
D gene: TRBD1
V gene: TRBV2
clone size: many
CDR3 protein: CASNGQGAGGANVLTF
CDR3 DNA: TGTGCCAGCAATGGACAGGGGGCGGGAGGGGCCAACGTCCTGACTTTC

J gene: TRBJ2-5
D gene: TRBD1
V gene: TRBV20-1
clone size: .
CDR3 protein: CSARDSTGPETQYF
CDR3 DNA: TGCAGTGCTAGAGATTCGACAGGGCCAGAGACCCAGTACTTC

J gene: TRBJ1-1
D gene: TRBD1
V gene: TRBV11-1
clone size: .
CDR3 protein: CASSPDRGQFYTEAFF
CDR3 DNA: TGTGCCAGCAGCCCGGACAGGGGGCAGTTTTACACTGAAGCTTTCTTT

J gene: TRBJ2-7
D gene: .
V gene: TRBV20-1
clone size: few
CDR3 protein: CSARKDYEQYF
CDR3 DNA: TGCAGTGCTAGAAAGGACTACGAGCAGTACTTC

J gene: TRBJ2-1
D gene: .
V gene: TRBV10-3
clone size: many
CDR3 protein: CATRFESGANNEQFF
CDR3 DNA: TGTGCCACGAGGTTTGAGTCGGGTGCGAACAATGAGCAGTTCTTC

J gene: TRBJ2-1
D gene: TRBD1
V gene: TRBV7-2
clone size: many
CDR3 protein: CASSLVGDSYNEQFF
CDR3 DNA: TGTGCCAGCAGCTTAGTGGGGGACAGCTACAATGAGCAGTTCTTC

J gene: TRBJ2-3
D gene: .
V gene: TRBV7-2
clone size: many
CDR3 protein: CASSLQGGGSYSTDTQYF
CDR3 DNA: TGTGCCAGCAGCTTACAAGGGGGTGGGTCTTATAGCACAGATACGCAGTATTTT

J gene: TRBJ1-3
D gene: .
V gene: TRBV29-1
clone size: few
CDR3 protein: CSVVPAGNTIYF
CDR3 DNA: TGCAGCGTTGTACCGGCTGGAAACACCATATATTTT

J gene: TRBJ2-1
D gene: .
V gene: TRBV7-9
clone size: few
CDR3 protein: CASSRLTRTAAETNEQFF
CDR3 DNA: TGTGCCAGCAGCCGACTTACACGGACTGCCGCGGAAACCAATGAGCAGTTCTTC

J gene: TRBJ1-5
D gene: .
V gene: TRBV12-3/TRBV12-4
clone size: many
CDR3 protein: CASSFAWDYNQPQHF
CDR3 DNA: TGTGCCAGCAGTTTTGCCTGGGATTATAATCAGCCCCAGCATTTT